The 17 T cell receptor beta chains below were found in one sample sequenced in a study of post-analysis software for immune sequencing data. Study outcomes and limitations: Patients used a handful of TRBV segments, including TRBV5-6, TRBV5-1 and TRBV20-1, more often than controls.

These receptors are not linked to any known antigen. Sequencing libraries made from TCR beta cDNA carried unique molecular identifiers. TCRdb independently ran MiXCR on the PCR reads; one entry per CDR3 protein. The table includes approximately 360,000 distinct CDR3 sequences, roughly 36% detected once. Sequences were obtained from blood. The receptors derive from a girl between 10 and 17 years old with multiple sclerosis.

The sample holds a few counts of this clonotype. The chain couples TRBV7-2 to TRBJ2-1; D is uncertain. The germline gives CDR1 SGHTA, CDR2 FQGNSA. There are 14 residues in the CDR3. Deletions cut 1 base from V and 8 bases from J, with 12 bases between. This CDR3 is CASSLGTASHEQFF. CDR3 DNA sequence: TGTGCCAGCAGCTTAGGGACCGCTTCCCATGAGCAGTTCTTC.

This clonotype has more than one count but fewer than ten. This chain joins TRBV3-1 and TRBJ2-5, with D maybe TRBD2 (5 bases). This CDR3 region has 11 residues. V was trimmed by 8 bases and J by 11 bases, leaving 15 bases between them. Germline V lookup: CDR1 LGHDT, CDR2 YNNKEL (reference sequence). The CDR3 DNA follows: TGTGCCAGCGGGCAACCTGGGGAGCAGTACTTC. Amino acids: CASGQPGEQYF.

The rearrangement links TRBV4-1 to TRBJ1-1; TRBD1 is a possible D gene (6 bases). The CDR3 covers 14 residues. V was shortened by 4 bases and J by 4 bases, with 13 bases between the two germline ends. Looked up from germline, CDR1 is MGHRA and CDR2 is YSYEKL. CDR3 coding DNA: TGCGCCAGCAGCCGAATTGGGACACTCACTGAAGCTTTCTTT. It codes for CASSRIGTLTEAFF.

This clonotype was seen more than once but under ten times. This chain connects TRBV28 to TRBJ2-4; D gene unclear. The CDR3 totals 18 residues. Trimming removed 4 bases from V and 2 bases from J, with 21 bases in between. Germline CDR1 MDHEN, CDR2 SYDVKM. CDR3 sequence: CASSSYPRLIDSKNIQYF. In DNA, the CDR3 is TGTGCCAGCAGTTCCTACCCCCGGCTGATAGATTCCAAAAACATTCAGTACTTC.

This clonotype came up a few times. This chain uses TRBV4-1 with TRBJ1-4, with 7 bases fitting TRBD1. The CDR3 totals 16 residues. Germline CDR1 and CDR2: MGHRA and YSYEKL. J lost 7 bases, V lost 6 bases, and 14 bases had no gene match. CDR3 sequence (DNA): TGCGCCAGCAGTCGGTCCGGGACAGCCACCTCTGAAAAACTGTTTTTT. Translating it yields CASSRSGTATSEKLFF.

The chain uses TRBV9 and TRBJ1-1; possibly TRBD1 for D (5 bases). The CDR3 sequence is 17 residues long. The germline gives CDR1 SGDLS, CDR2 YYNGEE. The V end was cut by 4 bases, the J end by 0 bases, with 19 bases between. This CDR3 is CASSPQWQGGMNTEAFF. The DNA of the CDR3 is TGTGCCAGCAGCCCACAATGGCAGGGAGGTATGAACACTGAAGCTTTCTTT.

Only one count was recorded for this clonotype. The V gene is TRBV20-1, the J gene TRBJ1-5; D call uncertain. Germline values: CDR1 DFQATT, CDR2 SNEGSKA (reference sequence). V was pared by 0 bases and J by 7 bases, with 16 bases between. The CDR3 spans 15 residues. The CDR3 DNA reads TGCAGTGCTAGAGATTCGGGCAGTATGGGCCAGCCCCAGCATTTT. Residues: CSARDSGSMGQPQHF.

This clonotype came up a few times. The chain has TRBV12-3 or TRBV12-4 and TRBJ1-2; 9 bases match TRBD1. The CDR3 consists of 14 residues. Unmatched junction bases numbered 6, after V lost 7 bases and J lost 3 bases. The CDR3: CASTFGDRDYGYTF. In nucleotides, the CDR3 is TGTGCCAGCACCTTCGGGGACAGGGACTATGGCTACACCTTC.

This rearrangement joins TRBV6-1 to TRBJ2-1; 7 nucleotides line up with TRBD1. V dropped 5 bases and J dropped 2; count of bases not matched to a gene: 6. Per the germline V gene, CDR1 is MNHNS and CDR2 is SASEGT. This CDR3 contains 15 residues. The CDR3 here is CASSQTGEPYNEQFF. The CDR3 DNA is TGTGCCAGCAGTCAAACAGGGGAGCCCTACAATGAGCAGTTCTTC.

V usage is TRBV12-3 or TRBV12-4 and J usage is TRBJ1-2; 8 bases line up with TRBD1. With 4 bases clipped from V and 11 bases from J, the junction kept 15 bases outside the gene matches. The CDR3 totals 15 residues. CDR3 region: CASSSRTGKGSEYTF. DNA for the CDR3: TGTGCCAGCAGTTCGCGGACAGGGAAAGGATCGGAATACACCTTC.

CDR3 coding DNA: TGTGCCAGCAGCTTAGGGACGAACACTGAAGCTTTCTTT. Its protein is CASSLGTNTEAFF. The V and J genes are TRBV7-3 and TRBJ1-1; D possibly corresponds to TRBD1 (5 bases). The germline gives CDR1 SGHTA, CDR2 FQGTGA. V was shortened by 2 bases and J by 1 base, with 5 bases between the two germline ends. This CDR3 contains 13 residues. The full variable domain, with the rest looked up from reference TRBV7-3 and TRBJ1-1, is GAGVSQTPSNKVTEKGKYVELRCDPISGHTALYWYRQSLGQGPEFLIYFQGTGAADDSGLPNDRFFAVRPEGSVSTLKIQRTERGDSAVYLCASSLGTNTEAFFGQGTRLTVV.

This clonotype was observed many times. This chain connects TRBV6-6 to TRBJ2-1, with TRBD2 matching over 9 bases. Per germline, CDR1 MNHNY and CDR2 SVGAGI (reference sequence). The V and J ends lost 2 bases and 3 bases, in that order; junction bases with no gene match: 2. CDR3 length equals 15 residues. CDR3 DNA: TGTGCCAGCAGTTACGGCGGGGGGGTCTACAATGAGCAGTTCTTC. It specifies CASSYGGGVYNEQFF.

At least ten counts were recorded for this clonotype. The chain joins TRBV20-1 to TRBJ2-3; 13 positions agree with TRBD2. Per germline, CDR1 DFQATT and CDR2 SNEGSKA (reference sequence). The V segment lost 5 bases and the J segment 8 bases; nucleotides outside the gene matches: 13. CDR3 length equals 16 residues. The CDR3 DNA reads as TGCAGTGCTGGAAGACTAGCGGGGGGCTCACTAGGTACGCAGTATTTT. Amino acids: CSAGRLAGGSLGTQYF.

The J gene is TRBJ2-3, the V gene TRBV6-2 or TRBV6-3, with a possible D match to TRBD2 (6 bases). Trimming left V 6 bases short and J 6 bases short, with 22 bases between. The CDR3 contains 16 residues. Germline-derived CDR1 and CDR2 are MNHEY and SVGEGT. The CDR3 nucleotides read TGTGCCAGCAGCCACAGCGGGTGGCCGTGGAGGGATACGCAGTATTTT. This sequence encodes CASSHSGWPWRDTQYF.

This clonotype was detected a few times. This chain connects TRBV27 to TRBJ2-3; D might be TRBD1 (5 bases). CDR1 MNHEY and CDR2 SMNVEV come from the germline V gene (reference sequence). This CDR3 comprises 14 residues. Trimming pared 2 bases from V and 10 bases from J, leaving 16 bases between. CDR3 coding DNA: TGTGCCAGCAGTTTACCCGGCAGGGTGAAAGCGCAGTATTTT. Translated: CASSLPGRVKAQYF.

The chain employs TRBV20-1 and TRBJ2-7; no clear D. V gave up 0 bases and J gave up 0 bases, with 12 bases separating them. The CDR3 is 15 amino acids. Germline CDR1 and CDR2: DFQATT and SNEGSKA (reference sequence). The chain's CDR3 is CSARDDTTFSYEQYF. In DNA, the CDR3 is TGCAGTGCTAGAGATGATACGACTTTCTCCTACGAGCAGTACTTC.

The V gene is TRBV18, the J gene TRBJ2-1, with 7 bases lining up with TRBD2. Losses at the gene ends were 1 base for V and 3 bases for J; bases not matched to a gene: 6. Germline V lookup: CDR1 KGHSH, CDR2 LQKENI. CDR3 length: 16 amino acids. The CDR3 is CASSPLGGSNYNEQFF. The CDR3 DNA is TGTGCCAGCTCACCACTGGGGGGGTCAAACTACAATGAGCAGTTCTTC.